The present T cell receptor beta chain was sequenced within a study of cytomegalovirus exposure and HLA in healthy donors. PCR primers comprised 60 Vbeta and 13 Jbeta primers. TCRdb's copy holds only in-frame clones and misses some; the assay was immunoSEQ multiplex PCR. The table shows some 88,000 clones, with 70% to 75% occurring only once. In the case of this clone: The target antigen is unknown.

CDR3 length equals 16 residues. Germline V gene lookup returns CDR1 LGHNA and CDR2 YSLEER. With 0 bases removed from V and 5 bases from J, the gap between germline ends came to 16 bases. Study observations and caveats: According to a later analysis, donors in an Asian-associated ancestry cluster reportedly had fewer N-insertions than the roughly 630-donor mean. Analysis performed later showed TCR beta chains linked to HLA being more clonally expanded than equally common others. Reportedly, HLA-A and HLA-B alleles of most subjects were accurately predicted from TCR beta. A later analysis revealed that TCR association rates differed between HLA loci, peaking at DRB1 and bottoming out at HLA-C.

The chain employs TRBV4-3 and TRBJ1-1, with D possibly being TRBD1 (6 bases). The sample comprised PBMCs. The origin of this receptor is a young woman in good health and CMV-seropositive. CDR3 amino acids: CASSQEVAGARTEAFF. The CDR3 nucleotides are TGCGCCAGCAGCCAAGAGGTGGCGGGGGCGCGGACTGAAGCTTTCTTT.